This TCR beta chain was documented in a study of cytomegalovirus exposure and HLA in healthy donors. Notes on the study in general: Serostatus for CMV was the only available immune exposure information. Reports described diagnosis of cytomegalovirus status by the classifier as highly specific and sensitive. Accurate predictions that matched the HLA-A and HLA-B alleles of most subjects were reportedly made from TCR beta sequences.

The PCR made use of 60 Vbeta and 13 Jbeta primers. Libraries were prepared by immunoSEQ multiplex PCR; TCRdb keeps only in-frame clonotypes and omits some of them. The sample carries more than 85,000 clones, approximately 81% recorded once. As to this clone: No antigen is known for it.

CDR1 is SQVTM and CDR2 is ANQGSEA in the germline V gene. The CDR3 covers 14 residues. V lost 6 bases and J lost 2, with 15 bases in between. This receptor was obtained from a male donor in good health and CMV-seropositive. The chain carries TRBV29-1 and TRBJ2-3; weak D call: TRBD2 (6 bases). What was sequenced was PBMCs. CDR3 in amino acids: CSVGGKGLTDTQYF. In DNA, the CDR3 is TGCAGCGTCGGGGGAAAAGGCCTCACAGATACGCAGTATTTT.